The 17 T cell receptor beta chains listed next were all sequenced from one sample in a study of tumor-infiltrating lymphocytes in localized non-small cell lung cancer (dated by TCRdb to about 2021). The library was built by means of the immunoSEQ multiplex PCR assay. The table comes from immuneACCESS by way of TCRdb, which keeps in-frame sequences with V and J called. Part of the clones is missing from these tables; in studies checked, under half for an unresolved V gene and the rest for unknown reasons. The sample includes about 8,900 clones, with 60% to 70% observed a single time. Of the sample, roughly a tenth falls within the top ten clones. The sample was uninvolved lung tissue not adjacent to the tumor. These receptors were collected from a human donor with non-small cell lung cancer.

This clone was observed a few times. V gene TRBV7-2 combines with J gene TRBJ2-3; D gene unclear. This CDR3 has 16 residues. Germline values: CDR1 SGHTA, CDR2 FQGNSA. With 1 base removed from V and 0 bases from J, the gap between germline ends came to 11 bases. The DNA of the CDR3 is TGTGCCAGCAGCTTAGAGTTGCGACCTAGCACAGATACGCAGTATTTT. Translating it yields CASSLELRPSTDTQYF. The full variable domain, completed using reference TRBV7-2 and TRBJ2-3, is GAGVSQSPSNKVTEKGKDVELRCDPISGHTALYWYRQSLGQGLEFLIYFQGNSAPDKSGLPSDRFSAERTGGSVSTLTIQRTQQEDSAVYLCASSLELRPSTDTQYFGPGTRLTVL.

The rearrangement uses TRBV4-2 and TRBJ2-1; TRBD2 matches at 14 bases. The germline V gene has CDR1 LGHNA and CDR2 YNFKEQ. The CDR3 totals 15 residues. V gave up 3 bases and J gave up 9 bases; unmatched junction bases: 4. As DNA, the CDR3 is TGTGCCAGCAGCCAGGGGACTAGCGGGAGAGCTGAGCAGTTCTTC. Translating gives CASSQGTSGRAEQFF.

The CDR3 sequence is CASSPGTVNYEQYF. DNA for the CDR3: TGTGCCAGCAGCCCCGGGACGGTAAACTACGAGCAGTACTTC. The chain employs TRBV7-8 and TRBJ2-7; TRBD1 or TRBD2 may be the D gene (5 bases each). Trimming took off 5 bases at V and 3 bases at J, with 14 bases between the two ends. Germline-derived CDR1 and CDR2 are SGHVS and FQNEAQ. The CDR3 loop spans 14 amino acids.

J is TRBJ1-3 and V is TRBV7-2; D unresolved. Trimming left V 1 base short and J 0 bases short, with 10 bases between. Germline V lookup: CDR1 SGHTA, CDR2 FQGNSA. The CDR3 contains 16 residues. The CDR3 DNA reads as TGTGCCAGCAGCTTAGTACGGACCGGCTCTGGAAACACCATATATTTT. It yields the protein CASSLVRTGSGNTIYF.

This rearrangement joins TRBV6-4 to TRBJ2-1, with D perhaps TRBD1 (6 bases). The germline V gene has CDR1 MRHNA and CDR2 SNTAGT. Trimming pared 6 bases from V and 13 bases from J, leaving 13 bases between. The CDR3 length is 11 residues. This chain's CDR3 is CASRLQGRQFF. CDR3 DNA: TGTGCCAGCAGGCTACAGGGACGCCAGTTCTTC.

CDR3 residues: CASSPGTGAQPQHF. Here the CDR3 DNA reads TGTGCCAGCAGCCCCGGGACAGGGGCACAGCCCCAGCATTTT. V usage is TRBV7-2 and J usage is TRBJ1-5; TRBD1 agrees at 10 bases. The V gene end was trimmed by 5 bases and the J gene end by 7 bases; junction bases not matched to a gene: 5. The germline CDR1 and CDR2 sequences are SGHTA and FQGNSA. The length of the CDR3 is 14 residues.

This sequence joins TRBV6-5 and TRBJ1-1; 7 bases agree with TRBD1. Germline assignment: CDR1 MNHEY and CDR2 SVGAGI. Trimming took 7 bases from V and 3 from J; bases not matched to a gene: 8. This CDR3 comprises 14 residues. CDR3 DNA: TGTGCCAGCACCTTAACAGGGGAGGACACTGAAGCTTTCTTT. Translated, it gives CASTLTGEDTEAFF.

The chain carries TRBV30 and TRBJ1-1; the match to TRBD1 covers 10 bases. The CDR3 is 13 amino acids. Trimming took 3 bases from V and 6 from J; bases not matched to a gene: 4. The V gene's germline CDR1 is GTSNPN and CDR2 SVGIG (reference sequence). For the CDR3, the DNA is TGTGCCTGGAGGGGACAGGGGATGGCTGAAGCTTTCTTT. Protein: CAWRGQGMAEAFF.

The chain recombines TRBV6-5 with TRBJ2-3; unclear D gene. The CDR3 contains 15 residues. Germline loops: CDR1 MNHEY, CDR2 SVGAGI. V was cut by 9 bases and J by 0 bases, with 16 bases left in between. Here the CDR3 reads CARENSCSSTDTQYF. In DNA form, the CDR3 reads TGTGCCAGAGAAAATAGCTGTTCTAGCACAGATACGCAGTATTTT.

This chain joins TRBV29-1 and TRBJ2-2, with 8 bases fitting TRBD2. The CDR3 loop spans 15 amino acids. Unmatched junction bases numbered 11, after V lost 7 bases and J lost 4 bases. Germline V gene data show CDR1 as SQVTM and CDR2 as ANQGSEA. CDR3 loop: CSAVIGLAGTGELFF. The DNA of the CDR3 is TGCAGCGCAGTCATTGGACTAGCAGGCACCGGGGAGCTGTTTTTT.

The rearrangement links TRBV11-2 to TRBJ2-7; D is unresolved. Per germline, CDR1 SGHAT and CDR2 FQNNGV. This CDR3 comprises 11 residues. Between the trimmed V and J ends, which lost 8 bases and 1 base, there was a span of 6 bases. CDR3 in amino acids: CASRISYEQYF. The CDR3 bases are TGTGCCAGCCGTATTTCCTACGAGCAGTACTTC.

The DNA for the CDR3 is TGCGCCAGCAGCCAAGGGAAGCGGGAGGTTAATGAGCAGTTCTTC. Its protein product is CASSQGKREVNEQFF. The chain has TRBV4-3 and TRBJ2-1; 9 nucleotides align to TRBD2. The V gene's germline CDR1 is LGHNA and CDR2 YSLEER. V was clipped by 1 base and J by 7 bases; unmatched bases: 5. The CDR3 runs 15 residues.

In this sample, this clone turned up a few times. The chain joins TRBV19 to TRBJ2-3; 7 nucleotides align to TRBD1. V trimming: 8 bases; J trimming: 4 bases; junction bases outside the gene matches: 12. The germline gives CDR1 LNHDA, CDR2 SQIVND (reference sequence). CDR3 size: 15 residues. DNA for the CDR3: TGTGCCAGTCGCGACAGGGTTGGAGGTGCAGATACGCAGTATTTT. Its translation is CASRDRVGGADTQYF.

This clone was observed a handful of times. The chain carries TRBV12-5 and TRBJ2-7, with D hard to call. With 2 bases removed from V and 2 bases from J, the gap between germline ends came to 4 bases. The CDR3 contains 12 residues. The germline CDR1 and CDR2 sequences are LGHNT and FRNRAP. Written as DNA, the CDR3 is TGTGCTAGTGGTTTGCCTCCCTACGAGCAGTACTTC. Protein: CASGLPPYEQYF.

The rearrangement uses TRBV19 and TRBJ1-1, with a possible D match to TRBD1 (5 bases). V was trimmed by 3 bases and J by 3 bases, leaving 14 bases between them. Germline CDR1 is LNHDA and CDR2 is SQIVND (reference sequence). This CDR3 comprises 15 residues. DNA of the CDR3: TGTGCCAGTAGTATGGTGCAGGCGGGGGACACTGAAGCTTTCTTT. This gives the protein CASSMVQAGDTEAFF.

This clone was counted a single time. The V and J genes are TRBV5-1 and TRBJ2-1; possibly TRBD1 for D (6 bases). Germline values: CDR1 SGHRS, CDR2 YFSETQ. CDR3 length: 15 residues. V dropped 3 bases and J dropped 1 base, with 11 bases sitting between them. Here the CDR3 DNA reads TGCGCCAGCAGCTCAGGGGACACGTCCTACAATGAGCAGTTCTTC. It yields the protein CASSSGDTSYNEQFF.

The table lists this clone with a count of one. V usage is TRBV28 and J usage is TRBJ2-1; D is perhaps TRBD2 (6 bases). With 6 bases removed from V and 4 bases from J, the gap between germline ends came to 16 bases. Germline V gene sequence: CDR1 MDHEN, CDR2 SYDVKM. CDR3 length equals 15 residues. The CDR3 protein is CASSRPGSGYNEQFF. CDR3 DNA sequence: TGTGCCAGCAGCCGACCGGGGAGCGGGTACAATGAGCAGTTCTTC.